Listed here are 24 T cell receptor beta chains from one sample, sequenced in a study of T cell clonality in common variable immunodeficiency. Points from the study as a whole: Fewer deletions and N-nucleotide insertions were reportedly seen in common variable immunodeficiency TCR beta sequences.

No antigens are known for them. This table comes from immunoSEQ multiplex PCR, and its TCRdb copy is limited to in-frame clones, with some not included. Recorded here are 20,000 or so clones, none singletons. The sequenced sample consisted of peripheral blood mononuclear cells. The receptors come from a human donor with common variable immunodeficiency.

This clone has a handful of counts. The CDR3 is cut off 3 residues early in the read; its end comes from the germline J gene. The chain is built from TRBV7-6 and TRBJ2-7, with 7 bases fitting TRBD2. The J segment lost 2 bases and the V segment lost 4 bases, leaving 8 bases of the junction unmatched. Germline V gives CDR1 SGHVS, CDR2 FNYEAQ. This CDR3 is 15 amino acids long. The CDR3: CASSSQRGYPYEQYF. CDR3 bases read: TGTGCCAGCAGCTCACAGCGGGGCTACCCCTACGAG.

By share of the sample, this clone is medium-sized (0.01 to 0.1%). The read is 3 residues too short to cover the CDR3 end, so that end is filled in from the germline J gene. V usage is TRBV20-1 and J usage is TRBJ2-1; the match to TRBD2 covers 9 bases. Germline loops: CDR1 DFQATT, CDR2 SNEGSKA (reference sequence). The CDR3 runs to 11 residues. J gave up 9 bases and V 5 bases, and 2 bases lay outside the gene matches. The sequenced part of the CDR3 DNA is TGCAGTGCTTGGACTAGCGCTGAG. Amino acid sequence: CSAWTSAE. The entire CDR3 sequence reads CSAWTSAEQFF.

This clone was recorded many times. The read ends 3 residues before the CDR3 terminus; that terminus is restored from the germline J gene. The chain employs TRBV5-1 and TRBJ2-2, with TRBD1 identical over 10 bases. V shed 9 bases, J shed 4 bases, and the junction held 6 bases outside the gene matches. CDR1 is SGHRS, CDR2 YFSETQ, per germline. This CDR3 is 14 amino acids long. The covered CDR3 bases are TGCGCCACCGGGACAGGGGATGGCACCGGGGAG. This encodes CATGTGDGTGE. The entire CDR3 reads CATGTGDGTGELFF.

This clone was detected many times. The CDR3 end falls 3 residues outside the read, so it is completed with the germline J gene. The V call is TRBV30, the J call TRBJ2-2; TRBD2 might be the D (7 bases). The CDR3 sequence is 14 residues long. The germline gives CDR1 GTSNPN, CDR2 SVGIG (reference sequence). V was clipped by 3 bases and J by 4 bases, with 12 bases between them. The CDR3 here is CAWRRAGATGELFF. Incomplete CDR3 DNA: TGTGCCTGGAGACGGGCGGGGGCCACCGGGGAG.

This clone was picked up a small number of times. The read ends 3 residues early relative to the CDR3; the germline J gene fills the gap. The genes are TRBV2 and TRBJ2-3; 8 bases fit TRBD1. The V gene end was trimmed by 7 bases and the J gene end by 6 bases; junction bases not matched to a gene: 3. Germline V gene sequence: CDR1 SNHLY, CDR2 FYNNEI. The CDR3 is made up of 12 amino acids. The CDR3 loop is CASTAGGDTQYF. The CDR3 bases that were read are TGTGCCAGCACGGCAGGGGGCGATACG.

This clone was seen at least ten times. The observed sequence ends 3 residues before the CDR3 terminus, with the missing tail filled in from the germline J gene. The genes are TRBV7-9 and TRBJ1-6; D is perhaps TRBD1 (6 bases). Germline values: CDR1 SEHNR, CDR2 FQNEAQ (reference sequence). This CDR3 region has 15 residues. V was shortened by 5 bases and J by 7 bases, with 15 bases between the two germline ends. Partial CDR3 DNA: TGTGCCAGCAGCCCTTCACAGGGACCGAATTCACCC. It codes for CASSPSQGPNSP. The entire CDR3 is CASSPSQGPNSPLHF.

This clone was seen repeatedly, ten times or more. The read is 3 residues too short to cover the CDR3 end, so that end is filled in from the germline J gene. V is TRBV18 and J is TRBJ2-1; weak D call: TRBD2 (7 bases). The CDR3 totals 16 residues. Germline CDR1 KGHSH, CDR2 LQKENI. The germline V and J ends were trimmed by 6 bases and 6 bases, with 21 bases remaining between them. The CDR3 reads CASSPLGAGAGNEQFF. The CDR3 DNA, read in part, is TGTGCCAGCTCCCCCTTGGGGGCGGGAGCTGGCAATGAG. The full variable domain, rest sourced from reference TRBV18 and TRBJ2-1, is NAGVMQNPRHLVRRRGQEARLRCSPMKGHSHVYWYRQLPEEGLKFMVYLQKENIIDESGMPKERFSAEFPKEGPSILRIQQVVRGDSAAYFCASSPLGAGAGNEQFFGPGTRLTVL.

This clone appeared a few times. The observed sequence ends 3 residues before the CDR3 terminus, with the missing tail filled in from the germline J gene. The V gene is TRBV2, the J gene TRBJ1-1, with 9 bases identical to TRBD1. The CDR3 totals 16 residues. V trimming: 6 bases; J trimming: 0 bases; junction bases outside the gene matches: 8. Germline V gives CDR1 SNHLY, CDR2 FYNNEI. The DNA read from the CDR3 is TGTGCCAGCAGCGGACATAGACAGGGGGTGAACACTGAA. Protein: CASSGHRQGVNTE. In full, the CDR3 reads CASSGHRQGVNTEAFF.

This clone was counted at least ten times. Sequencing ends 3 residues short of the CDR3 end; the germline J gene provides the rest. The rearrangement uses TRBV29-1 and TRBJ1-4; the D gene is possibly TRBD1 (5 bases). The CDR3 spans 14 residues. The V end was cut by 1 base, the J end by 7 bases, with 13 bases between. From germline, CDR1 is SQVTM and CDR2 ANQGSEA. This CDR3 reads CSVEGQGRGEKLFF. The sequenced part of the CDR3 DNA is TGCAGCGTTGAAGGGCAGGGAAGAGGTGAAAAA.

In this sample, this clone turned up many times. The read finishes 3 residues shy of the CDR3 end, and the germline J gene is used to complete it. The chain combines TRBV19 with TRBJ2-2; 11 bases agree with TRBD2. Germline V lookup: CDR1 LNHDA, CDR2 SQIVND (reference sequence). The CDR3 runs 16 residues. V gave up 7 bases and J gave up 1 base; unmatched junction bases: 5. The CDR3 spells CASISGTSGNTGELFF. The sequenced part of the CDR3 DNA is TGTGCCAGTATCTCCGGGACTAGCGGGAACACCGGGGAG.

Turning to this clone: The CDR3 end is not reached by the read, which stops 3 residues before it; the germline J gene fills it in. The chain employs TRBV6-2 or TRBV6-3 and TRBJ2-1; D not resolved. Trimming left V 2 bases short and J 1 base short, with 3 bases between. This CDR3 is 13 amino acids long. The V gene's germline CDR1 is MNHEY and CDR2 SVGEGT. The CDR3 protein is CASSYLSYNEQFF. Partial CDR3 DNA: TGTGCCAGCAGTTACCTGTCCTACAATGAG.

The sample holds many counts of this clone. Read data end 3 residues before the CDR3 end; the end is taken from the germline J gene. The chain recombines TRBV5-1 with TRBJ2-5; D possibly corresponds to TRBD2 (5 bases). The germline V gene has CDR1 SGHRS and CDR2 YFSETQ. The CDR3 runs to 14 residues. The V end was cut by 0 bases, the J end by 3 bases, with 9 bases between. CDR3 sequence: CASSLELREETQYF. The sequenced CDR3 bases are TGCGCCAGCAGCTTGGAATTGAGGGAAGAGACC.

This clone is medium-sized (0.01 to 0.1%) by share. Read sequence stops 3 residues before the CDR3 end, and the germline J gene provides the missing end. This chain links TRBV6-4 with TRBJ2-3; D possibly corresponds to TRBD2 (5 bases). The CDR3 sequence is 13 residues long. Between the trimmed V and J ends, which lost 4 bases and 0 bases, there was a span of 5 bases. Germline V CDR1 and CDR2: MRHNA, SNTAGT. The CDR3 reads CASSGGSTDTQYF. The sequenced part of the CDR3 DNA is TGTGCCAGCAGTGGCGGGAGCACAGATACG.

This clone showed up many times. The read terminates 3 residues before the CDR3 end, so the remaining end is supplied by the germline J gene. The V and J genes are TRBV6-1 and TRBJ1-1, with 8 bases aligning to TRBD1. J gave up 4 bases and V 3 bases, and 7 bases lay outside the gene matches. The CDR3 runs to 15 residues. From germline, CDR1 is MNHNS and CDR2 SASEGT. The CDR3 protein is CASSDRGQWGTEAFF. The part of the CDR3 DNA that was read is TGTGCCAGCAGTGACAGGGGGCAGTGGGGCACTGAA.

Ten or more counts support this clone. The CDR3 end lies 3 residues beyond the end of the read and is filled in from the germline J gene. V usage is TRBV4-1 and J usage is TRBJ2-2, with a tentative D call TRBD1 (5 bases). Germline-derived CDR1 and CDR2 are MGHRA and YSYEKL. Trimming removed 5 bases at V and 4 bases at J, with 20 bases between. The CDR3 length is 17 residues. The CDR3 protein is CASSSARGGLTTGELFF. Partial CDR3 DNA: TGCGCCAGCAGCTCCGCTAGGGGCGGATTGACCACCGGGGAG.

This clone appeared many times. Read data end 3 residues before the CDR3 end; the end is taken from the germline J gene. The chain joins TRBV20-1 to TRBJ1-5; TRBD1 matches at 7 bases. There are 15 residues in the CDR3. Germline V lookup: CDR1 DFQATT, CDR2 SNEGSKA (reference sequence). The trim removed 6 bases at V and 6 bases at J, leaving 14 bases unmatched. CDR3 protein: CSALQGGGGSQPQHF. Incomplete CDR3 DNA: TGCAGTGCACTTCAGGGAGGGGGCGGGAGTCAGCCC.

A few counts support this clone. The read halts 3 residues ahead of the CDR3 end, with the missing end drawn from the germline J gene. This rearrangement joins TRBV27 to TRBJ2-7, with 11 bases that match TRBD2. V lost 6 bases to trimming and J lost 2 bases; unmatched junction nucleotides: 6. There are 15 residues in the CDR3. CDR1 is MNHEY and CDR2 is SMNVEV in the germline V gene (reference sequence). The part of the CDR3 DNA that was read is TGTGCCAGCAGAACCCTAGCGGGAGGAGCCTACGAG. The encoded protein is CASRTLAGGAYE. The CDR3 reads in full as CASRTLAGGAYEQYF.

Note on this clone: The sequence runs out 3 residues before the end of the CDR3; the remainder is reconstructed from the germline J gene. The V call is TRBV20-1, the J call TRBJ2-1; 15 bases are a match to TRBD2. The junction had 3 bases not matched to a gene; V was cut back by 6 bases and J by 6 bases. The CDR3 loop spans 14 amino acids. CDR1 is DFQATT and CDR2 is SNEGSKA in the germline V gene (reference sequence). CDR3 bases read: TGCAGTGCCCCGGGACTAGCGGGAGGCAATGAG. Translation gives CSAPGLAGGNE. The full CDR3 sequence reads CSAPGLAGGNEQFF.

This clone was detected ten times or more. The CDR3 extends 3 residues past the end of the read, so its final part is completed from the germline J gene. This chain uses TRBV19 with TRBJ1-5; perhaps TRBD1 as D (6 bases). This CDR3 spans 14 amino acids. Germline assignment: CDR1 LNHDA and CDR2 SQIVND (reference sequence). The V end was cut by 7 bases, the J end by 6 bases, with 16 bases between. The CDR3 region is CASTPGRGGQPQHF. The sequenced part of the CDR3 DNA is TGTGCCAGTACCCCCGGCAGGGGAGGTCAGCCC.

In this sample, this clone turned up many times. The CDR3 goes on 3 residues after the read ends, and that part is filled in from the germline J gene. The chain carries TRBV14 and TRBJ2-6, with D perhaps matching TRBD2 (5 bases). CDR3 length equals 17 residues. Germline V lookup: CDR1 SGHDN, CDR2 FVKESK. The ends were cut back, 4 bases at V and 2 bases at J, with 15 bases in the middle. CDR3 in amino acids: CASSPRVALTGANVLTF. The sequenced CDR3 bases are TGTGCCAGCAGCCCGAGGGTAGCGTTAACTGGGGCCAACGTC.

This clone has a count of ten or more. The observed sequence ends 3 residues before the CDR3 terminus, with the missing tail filled in from the germline J gene. The chain recombines TRBV30 with TRBJ1-4, with D possibly matching TRBD1 (6 bases). The CDR3 runs to 13 residues. The germline V gene encodes CDR1 GTSNPN and CDR2 SVGIG (reference sequence). The V gene lost 4 bases and the J gene lost 6 bases, with 12 bases spanning the gap. The sequenced part of the CDR3 DNA is TGTGCCTGGAAAGGACAGAACTATGAAAAA. This codes for CAWKGQNYEK. The CDR3, in full, reads CAWKGQNYEKLFF.

The table lists this clone with many counts. The read terminates 3 residues before the CDR3 end, so the remaining end is supplied by the germline J gene. The gene calls are TRBV12-3 or TRBV12-4 and TRBJ1-2, with unresolved D. The CDR3 consists of 12 residues. V was shortened by 6 bases and J by 1 base, with 6 bases between the two germline ends. CDR3 DNA, as far as it was read: TGTGCCAGCAGGCCAGATAACTATGGC. Encoded protein: CASRPDNYG. The whole CDR3 region reads CASRPDNYGYTF.

This clone showed up many times. The sequenced fragment ends 3 residues before the CDR3 boundary, so the rest is inferred from the germline J gene. The V and J genes are TRBV6-1 and TRBJ1-4; D may be TRBD1 (6 bases). The CDR3 contains 16 residues. V was cut by 2 bases and J by 0 bases, with 10 bases left in between. Germline values: CDR1 MNHNS, CDR2 SASEGT. The part of the CDR3 DNA that was read is TGTGCCAGCAGTGAAAGAGGGACACCAACTAATGAAAAA. Translation: CASSERGTPTNEK. The full CDR3 protein reads CASSERGTPTNEKLFF.

This clone was seen only a few times. A clone one base away is much larger, so this may be a read error. The sequenced fragment ends 3 residues before the CDR3 boundary, so the rest is inferred from the germline J gene. The chain links TRBV6-1 to TRBJ1-5, with D unresolved. The CDR3 is made up of 12 amino acids. Germline lookup yields CDR1 MNHNS and CDR2 SASEGT. V was clipped by 1 base and J by 7 bases, with 5 bases between them. The CDR3 bases that were read are TGTGCCAGCAGTGAAGGCAGGCAGCCC. Protein: CASSEGRQP. The complete CDR3 protein is CASSEGRQPQHF.